Listed below are T cell receptor beta chains from one sample, sequenced in a study of CD8 T cells in ankylosing spondylitis. One entry per CDR3 protein, called by TCRdb with MiXCR from the 5' RACE reads. Of 250,000 to 300,000 distinct CDR3 sequences in the sample, about 19% were seen once. The sample taken for sequencing was blood, either unsorted or a sorted T cell fraction (not recorded which). The receptors derive from a male donor with ankylosing spondylitis or in good health (not recorded which). The conserved cysteine and the conserved F or W are not part of the CDR3 here.

>TRBJ2-3|TRBV12-3/TRBV12-4
ASSFGVRSTDTQY
>TRBJ2-5|TRBV20-1
SARPRLWTAQETQY
>TRBJ2-2|TRBV7-3
ASSLIEANTGELF
>TRBJ2-2|TRBV12-3/TRBV12-4
ASSLPRDDGELF
>TRBJ1-1|TRBV6-1
ASSPVRGNTEAF
>TRBJ2-1|TRBV10-3
AIARDTYNEQF
>TRBJ2-5|TRBV5-1
ASSLETSGRMSETQY
>TRBJ2-3|TRBV5-1
ASSRTGLTDTQY
>TRBJ2-1|TRBV5-1
ASSWRSAGDEQF
>TRBJ2-3|TRBV24-1
ATSEGQGGTDTQY
>TRBJ1-5|TRBV24-1
ATSQGSDQPQH
>TRBJ1-2|TRBV12-3/TRBV12-4
ASSPTGRRIYGYT
>TRBJ2-2|TRBV6-1
ASTQTVNTGELF
>TRBJ1-2|TRBV27
ASSVRDRVGGYT
>TRBJ2-3|TRBV20-1
SAPGLSTTDTQY
>TRBJ2-4|TRBV5-1
ASSPAGGDIQY
>TRBJ1-3|TRBV9
ASSALQGSGNTIY
>TRBJ2-3|TRBV5-1
ASSLETQGTQY
>TRBJ2-3|TRBV29-1
SVSREAYTQY
>TRBJ2-3|TRBV20-1
SAGDVRRGGTDTQY
>TRBJ1-1|TRBV20-1
SAKKSQAEAF
>TRBJ2-5|TRBV24-1
ATARGTPETQY
>TRBJ2-5|TRBV28
ASSLRLAGVRETQY
>TRBJ2-3|TRBV5-1
ASIRGGVGTGLNTQY
>TRBJ2-1|TRBV7-6
ASSLPGPSAFNEQF
>TRBJ1-6|TRBV5-1
ASSWLGQGNNSPLH
>TRBJ2-5|TRBV4-2
ASSQKSPDWETQY